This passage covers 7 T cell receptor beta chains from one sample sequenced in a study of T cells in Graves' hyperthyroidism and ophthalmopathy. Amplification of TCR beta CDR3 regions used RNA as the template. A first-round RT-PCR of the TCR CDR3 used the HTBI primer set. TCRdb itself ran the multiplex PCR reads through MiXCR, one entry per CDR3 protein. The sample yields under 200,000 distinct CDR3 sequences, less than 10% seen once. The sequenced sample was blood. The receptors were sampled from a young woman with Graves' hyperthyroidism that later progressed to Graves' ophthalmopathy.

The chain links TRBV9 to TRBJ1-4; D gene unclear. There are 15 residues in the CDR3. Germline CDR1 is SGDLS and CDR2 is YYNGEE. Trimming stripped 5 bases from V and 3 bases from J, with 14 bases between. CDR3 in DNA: TGTGCCAGCAGGGGTTGGGGTTTTGCTAATGAAAAACTGTTTTTT. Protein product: CASRGWGFANEKLFF. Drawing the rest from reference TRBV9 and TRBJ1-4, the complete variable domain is DSGVTQTPKHLITATGQRVTLRCSPRSGDLSVYWYQQSLDQGLQFLIQYYNGEERAKGNILERFSAQQFPDLHSELNLSSLELGDSALYFCASRGWGFANEKLFFGSGTQLSVL.

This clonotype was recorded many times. CDR3: CASSSSGTGTDTQYF. In DNA form, the CDR3 reads TGTGCCAGCAGCTCTAGCGGGACAGGCACAGATACGCAGTATTTT. The chain is built from TRBV7-3 and TRBJ2-3, with 9 bases fitting TRBD2. The V segment lost 4 bases and the J segment 1 base; nucleotides outside the gene matches: 3. The CDR3 has 15 amino acids. Germline V CDR1 and CDR2: SGHTA, FQGTGA.

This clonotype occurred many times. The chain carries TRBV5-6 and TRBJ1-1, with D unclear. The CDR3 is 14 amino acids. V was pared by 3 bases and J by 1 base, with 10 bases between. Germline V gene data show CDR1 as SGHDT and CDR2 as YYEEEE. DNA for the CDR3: TGTGCCAGCAGCTCCGGAGGAGGGAACACTGAAGCTTTCTTT. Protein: CASSSGGGNTEAFF. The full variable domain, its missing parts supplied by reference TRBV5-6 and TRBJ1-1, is DAGVTQSPTHLIKTRGQQVTLRCSPKSGHDTVSWYQQALGQGPQFIFQYYEEEERQRGNFPDRFSGHQFPNYSSELNVNALLLGDSALYLCASSSGGGNTEAFFGQGTRLTVV.

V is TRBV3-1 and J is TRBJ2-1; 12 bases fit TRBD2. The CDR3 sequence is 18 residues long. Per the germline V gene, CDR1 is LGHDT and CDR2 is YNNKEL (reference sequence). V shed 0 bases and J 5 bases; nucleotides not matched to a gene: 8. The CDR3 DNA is TGTGCCAGCAGCCAAGATGAAAGGGCTAGCGGGAGGGACAATGAGCAGTTCTTC. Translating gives CASSQDERASGRDNEQFF.

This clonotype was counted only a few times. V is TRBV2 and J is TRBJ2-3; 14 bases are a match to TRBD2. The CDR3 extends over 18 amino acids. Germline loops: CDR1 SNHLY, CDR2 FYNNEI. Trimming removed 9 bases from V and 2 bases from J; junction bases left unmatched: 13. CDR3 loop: CARKGGLAGVGFTDTQYF. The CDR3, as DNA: TGTGCCAGAAAGGGGGGACTAGCGGGAGTAGGTTTCACAGATACGCAGTATTTT.

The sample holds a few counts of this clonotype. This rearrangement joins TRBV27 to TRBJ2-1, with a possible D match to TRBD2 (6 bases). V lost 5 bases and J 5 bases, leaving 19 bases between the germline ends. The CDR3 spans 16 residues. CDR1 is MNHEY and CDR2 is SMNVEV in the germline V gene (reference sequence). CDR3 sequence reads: CASSVYRAGKNNEQFF. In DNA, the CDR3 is TGTGCCAGCAGTGTCTATCGGGCGGGGAAGAACAATGAGCAGTTCTTC.

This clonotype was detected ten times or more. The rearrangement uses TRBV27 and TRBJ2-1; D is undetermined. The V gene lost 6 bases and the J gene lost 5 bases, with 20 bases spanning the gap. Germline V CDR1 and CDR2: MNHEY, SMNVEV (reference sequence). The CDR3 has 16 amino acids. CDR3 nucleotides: TGTGCCAGCAGCCCCTGGTCAGGAAGAGCAGACAATGAGCAGTTCTTC. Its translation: CASSPWSGRADNEQFF.